The 3 T cell receptor beta chains presented below share a single source sample, sequenced in a study of read filtering for tumor transcriptome and immune sequencing. Molecular barcoded adaptors covering alpha/delta and beta/gamma chains were used on 400 to 450 ng RNA. MiXCR, run by TCRdb on the reads, gives a single entry per CDR3 protein. The data contain over 50,000 distinct CDR3 sequences, around 13% of them singletons. Sequencing was performed on a population of CD138-negative cells sorted from bone marrow. Receptors originate from a donor over 35 with multiple myeloma.

This clonotype was recorded at least ten times. J is TRBJ2-7 and V is TRBV27, with 7 bases lining up with TRBD1. V trimming: 3 bases; J trimming: 2 bases; junction bases outside the gene matches: 4. This CDR3 is 14 amino acids long. CDR1 is MNHEY and CDR2 is SMNVEV in the germline V gene (reference sequence). For the CDR3, the DNA is TGTGCCAGCAGTTTGGTACAGGGGCCCTACGAGCAGTACTTC. It encodes CASSLVQGPYEQYF.

This clonotype was observed at least ten times. The gene calls are TRBV29-1 and TRBJ1-1, with a possible D match to TRBD1 (6 bases). CDR1 is SQVTM and CDR2 is ANQGSEA in the germline V gene. V gave up 3 bases and J gave up 4 bases, with 9 bases separating them. The CDR3 totals 12 residues. The CDR3 DNA is TGCAGCGTTGACAGGGGAGGCACTGAAGCTTTCTTT. Amino acids: CSVDRGGTEAFF.

The sample holds many counts of this clonotype. CDR3 protein: CASSQVTVSEQYF. Here the CDR3 DNA reads TGTGCCAGCAGCCAAGTGACAGTCTCCGAGCAGTACTTC. This sequence joins TRBV3-1 and TRBJ2-7; TRBD1 might be the D (5 bases). The V gene lost 1 base and the J gene lost 6 bases, with 10 bases spanning the gap. This CDR3 has 13 amino acids. CDR1 is LGHDT and CDR2 is YNNKEL in the germline V gene (reference sequence).